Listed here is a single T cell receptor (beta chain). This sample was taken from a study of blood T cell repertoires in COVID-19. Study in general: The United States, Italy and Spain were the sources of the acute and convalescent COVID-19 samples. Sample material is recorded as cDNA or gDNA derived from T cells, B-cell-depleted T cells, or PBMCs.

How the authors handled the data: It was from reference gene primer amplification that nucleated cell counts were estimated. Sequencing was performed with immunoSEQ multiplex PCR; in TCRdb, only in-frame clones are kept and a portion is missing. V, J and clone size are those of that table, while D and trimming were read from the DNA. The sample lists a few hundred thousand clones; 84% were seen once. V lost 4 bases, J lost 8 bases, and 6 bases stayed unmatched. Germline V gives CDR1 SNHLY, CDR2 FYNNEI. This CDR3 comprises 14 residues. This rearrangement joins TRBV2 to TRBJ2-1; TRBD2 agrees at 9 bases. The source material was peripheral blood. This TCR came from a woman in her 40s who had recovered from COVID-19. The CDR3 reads CASSGAGGRDEQFF. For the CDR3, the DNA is TGTGCCAGCAGTGGAGCGGGGGGTCGGGATGAGCAGTTCTTC.